This T cell receptor (beta chain) was retrieved from a study of response to subunit inactivated influenza vaccine. Study-level findings and limits: Each seasonal influenza vaccination recruits few new T cells, the authors suggested.

TCRdb itself ran the RT-PCR reads through MiXCR, one entry per CDR3 protein. The data contain about 570,000 distinct CDR3 sequences, 12% of them singletons. Details on this clonotype: What it recognizes is unknown.

Looked up from germline, CDR1 is LGHDT and CDR2 is YNNKEL (reference sequence). The CDR3 is 14 amino acids. V was shortened by 6 bases and J by 2 bases, with 13 bases between the two germline ends. The TCR originated in a man between 50 and 59 years old who received an inactivated influenza vaccine. This material consisted of PBMCs from blood, taken on the day of vaccination. The chain carries TRBV3-1 and TRBJ1-1; D gene uncertain. The CDR3 region is CASRQPGKNTEAFF. CDR3 coding DNA: TGTGCCAGCAGACAACCGGGGAAAAACACTGAAGCTTTCTTT.